This TCR beta chain was sequenced for a study of blood T cells in healthy people across ages. The CDR3 spans 13 residues. Germline V gives CDR1 SQVTM, CDR2 ANQGSEA. Trimming left V 3 bases short and J 1 base short, with 9 bases between. For the second PCR, which ran for about 6 to 11 cycles, a sample-barcoded 5' primer and a J-beta primer mix were used. TCRdb processed the 5' RACE reads anew with MiXCR; each CDR3 protein has one entry. The sample lists 540,000 or so distinct CDR3 sequences, approximately 25% seen once, with roughly 9% in the top ten. Regarding this clonotype: Since no conserved phenylalanine or tryptophan closes the CDR3, a read error is the likely cause.

These data were also filed under a second study, of T cells of mothers and their children. Turning to that study: The extracted RNA was employed in its entirety for cDNA synthesis, at roughly 1.4 ug per 15 ul. Detection yielded no persistent microchimeric T cell clones.

Source material: blood. This clonotype was sampled from a boy aged 5 to 17 in good health. The rearrangement uses TRBV29-1 and TRBJ1-1; no clear D gene. CDR3 bases: TGCAGCGTTGAGGGCCGGACGAACACTGAAGCTTTCTCT. Translated, it gives CSVEGRTNTEAFS.